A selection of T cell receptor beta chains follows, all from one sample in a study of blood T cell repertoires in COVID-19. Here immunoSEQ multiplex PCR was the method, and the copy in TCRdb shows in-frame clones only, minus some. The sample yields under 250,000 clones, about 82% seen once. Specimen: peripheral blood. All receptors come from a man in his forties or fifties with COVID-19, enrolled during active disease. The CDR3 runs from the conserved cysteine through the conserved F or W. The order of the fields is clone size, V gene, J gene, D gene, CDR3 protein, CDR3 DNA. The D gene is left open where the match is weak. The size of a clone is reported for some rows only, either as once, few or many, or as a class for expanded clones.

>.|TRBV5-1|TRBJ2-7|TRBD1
CASSLAGQGYEQYF
TGCGCCAGCAGCTTGGCCGGACAGGGCTACGAGCAGTACTTC
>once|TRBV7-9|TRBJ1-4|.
CASSLALSEKLFF
TGTGCCAGCAGCTTAGCCCTTTCTGAAAAACTGTTTTTT
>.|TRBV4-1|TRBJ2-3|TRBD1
CASSAGTGSTDTQYF
TGCGCCAGCAGCGCTGGGACAGGCAGCACAGATACGCAGTATTTT
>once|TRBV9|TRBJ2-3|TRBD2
CASSAQLAGGDTQYF
TGTGCCAGCAGCGCCCAACTAGCGGGGGGAGATACGCAGTATTTT
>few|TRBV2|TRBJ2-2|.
CASTQDPTGELFF
TGTGCCAGCACTCAGGATCCTACCGGGGAGCTGTTTTTT
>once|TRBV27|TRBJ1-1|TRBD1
CASSSRTGSGITEAFF
TGTGCCAGCAGTTCCAGGACAGGGTCCGGTATCACTGAAGCTTTCTTT
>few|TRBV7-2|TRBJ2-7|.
CASSLIEGSEQYF
TGTGCCAGCAGCTTAATCGAGGGTTCCGAGCAGTACTTC
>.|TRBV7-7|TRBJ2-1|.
CASSLTPAPYRVAEQFF
TGTGCTAGCAGCTTAACCCCCGCCCCATACAGGGTGGCTGAGCAGTTCTTC
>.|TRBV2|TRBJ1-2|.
CASGEGSLAYGYTF
TGTGCCAGCGGGGAGGGGTCATTGGCCTATGGCTACACCTTC
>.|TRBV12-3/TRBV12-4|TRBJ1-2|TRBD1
CASSFRTGGVRTF
TGTGCCAGCAGTTTTCGGACAGGGGGCGTCCGCACCTTC
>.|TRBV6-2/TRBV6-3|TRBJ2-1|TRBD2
CASSYGYSGARGEQFF
TGTGCCAGCAGTTACGGGTATAGCGGGGCAAGGGGTGAGCAGTTCTTC
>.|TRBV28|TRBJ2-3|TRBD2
CASRRTSGYKQYF
TGTGCCAGCAGGAGGACTAGCGGGTACAAACAGTATTTT
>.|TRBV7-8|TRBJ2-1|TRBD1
CASSLGAGTGVINEQFF
TGTGCCAGCAGCTTAGGAGCGGGGACAGGGGTTATCAATGAGCAGTTCTTC
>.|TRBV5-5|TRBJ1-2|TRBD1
CASSPRDRYYGYTF
TGTGCCAGCAGCCCCCGGGACAGATACTATGGCTACACCTTC
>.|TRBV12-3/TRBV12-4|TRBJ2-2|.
CASSPGFTGELFF
TGTGCCAGCAGCCCAGGGTTCACCGGGGAGCTGTTTTTT
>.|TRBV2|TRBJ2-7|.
CASLGQRVSYEQYF
TGTGCCAGCCTAGGACAGCGTGTCTCCTACGAGCAGTACTTC
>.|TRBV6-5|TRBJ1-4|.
CASSYSRGGTGKLFF
TGTGCCAGCAGTTACTCGAGAGGGGGAACTGGAAAACTGTTTTTT
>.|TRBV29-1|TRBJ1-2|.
CSVEDPGIYGYTF
TGCAGCGTTGAAGATCCAGGGATCTATGGCTACACCTTC
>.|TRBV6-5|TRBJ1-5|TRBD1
CASSGTANQPQHF
TGTGCCAGCTCGGGGACAGCGAATCAGCCCCAGCATTTT
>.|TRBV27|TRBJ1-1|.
CASTYRQNTEAFF
TGTGCCAGCACTTACAGACAGAACACTGAAGCTTTCTTT
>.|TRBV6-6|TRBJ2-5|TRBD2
CASSPGRLAGPGRETQYF
TGTGCCAGCAGTCCCGGGCGGCTAGCGGGGCCGGGGAGAGAGACCCAGTACTTC
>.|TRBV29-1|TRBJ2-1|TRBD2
CSVARGVSYNEQFF
TGCAGCGTTGCGCGGGGGGTTTCCTACAATGAGCAGTTCTTC
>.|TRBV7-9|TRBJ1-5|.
CASSSVGQPQHF
TGTGCCAGCAGCTCCGTCGGTCAGCCCCAGCATTTT
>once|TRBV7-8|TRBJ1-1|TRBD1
CASSFRTGDTEAFF
TGTGCCAGCAGCTTCCGGACAGGGGACACTGAAGCTTTCTTT
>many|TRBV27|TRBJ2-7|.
CASSLTTGSYEQYF
TGTGCCAGCAGTTTGACCACAGGATCCTACGAGCAGTACTTC
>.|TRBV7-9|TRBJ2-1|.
CASTPSGARNEQFF
TGTGCCAGCACGCCCTCAGGGGCGAGGAATGAGCAGTTCTTC
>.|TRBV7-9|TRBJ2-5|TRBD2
CASSLSSGGPQETQYF
TGTGCCAGCAGCTTATCTAGCGGGGGCCCCCAAGAGACCCAGTACTTC
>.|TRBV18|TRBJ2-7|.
CASSPSGRITYEQYF
TGTGCCAGCTCACCCTCGGGGAGGATCACCTACGAGCAGTACTTC
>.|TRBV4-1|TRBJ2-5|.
CASSRQYQETQYF
TGCGCCAGCAGCCGACAGTACCAAGAGACCCAGTACTTC
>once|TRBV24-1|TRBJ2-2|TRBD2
CATSDPGGPSGGELFF
TGTGCCACCAGTGACCCGGGGGGGCCGTCTGGCGGGGAGCTGTTTTTT
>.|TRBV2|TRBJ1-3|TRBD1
CASSGQGQGNTIYF
TGTGCCAGCAGTGGACAGGGTCAAGGAAACACCATATATTTT
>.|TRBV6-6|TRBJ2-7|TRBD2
CASSYPGGAGTEQYF
TGTGCCAGCAGTTACCCCGGGGGGGCGGGGACCGAGCAGTACTTC
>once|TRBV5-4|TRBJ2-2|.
CASSLRGGPGELFF
TGTGCCAGCAGTTTGAGGGGGGGCCCCGGGGAGCTGTTTTTT
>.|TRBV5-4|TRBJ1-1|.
CASSLILAEHTEAFF
TGTGCCAGCAGCTTGATCCTGGCCGAACACACTGAAGCTTTCTTT
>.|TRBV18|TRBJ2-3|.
CASSPSSVKDTQYF
TGTGCCAGCTCACCAAGTTCAGTTAAAGATACGCAGTATTTT
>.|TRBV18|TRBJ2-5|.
CASSEAYFGETQYF
.
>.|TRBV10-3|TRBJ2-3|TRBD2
CAISGGVTSGGPSDTQYF
TGTGCCATCAGTGGGGGTGTGACTAGCGGGGGACCGTCAGATACGCAGTATTTT
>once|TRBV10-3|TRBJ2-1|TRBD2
CAISSVGLDTFF
TGTGCCATCAGTTCCGTAGGACTAGACACGTTCTTC
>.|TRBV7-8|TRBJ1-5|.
CASRVQVSNQPQHF
TGTGCCAGCAGAGTCCAGGTTAGCAATCAGCCCCAGCATTTT
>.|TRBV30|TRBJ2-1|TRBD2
CAWSRGGALNEQFF
TGTGCCTGGAGTCGCGGGGGGGCCTTGAATGAGCAGTTCTTC
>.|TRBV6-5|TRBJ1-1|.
CASRVVRGNTEAFF
TGTGCCAGCAGAGTGGTCAGGGGGAACACTGAAGCTTTCTTT
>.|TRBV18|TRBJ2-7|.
CASSGASGYEQYF
TGTGCCAGCTCAGGGGCGTCGGGCTACGAGCAGTACTTC
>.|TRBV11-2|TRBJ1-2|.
CASSSGRSPYGYTF
TGTGCCAGCAGCTCAGGTCGGTCGCCCTATGGCTACACCTTC
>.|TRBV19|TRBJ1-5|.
CASSRQPGGQPQHF
TGTGCCAGTAGTAGGCAACCCGGCGGTCAGCCCCAGCATTTT
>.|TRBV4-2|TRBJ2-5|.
CASSRGGAGYQETQYF
TGTGCCAGCAGCCGAGGGGGGGCCGGGTACCAAGAGACCCAGTACTTC
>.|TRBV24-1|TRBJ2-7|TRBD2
CATSENGLGSSYEQYF
TGTGCCACCAGTGAAAACGGACTAGGGAGCTCCTACGAGCAGTACTTC
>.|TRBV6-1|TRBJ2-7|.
CASSEFRVSGYEQYF
TGTGCCAGCAGTGAATTTCGGGTGTCGGGCTACGAGCAGTACTTC
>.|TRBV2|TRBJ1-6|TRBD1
CASRDRDRGNSPLHF
TGTGCCAGCAGGGACCGGGACAGGGGGAATTCACCCCTCCACTTT
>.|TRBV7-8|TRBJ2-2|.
CASSRERAGELFF
TGTGCCAGCAGCCGAGAGCGGGCCGGGGAGCTGTTTTTT
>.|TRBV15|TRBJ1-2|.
CATSNPRDTYGYTF
TGTGCCACCAGCAACCCCCGGGACACCTATGGCTACACCTTC
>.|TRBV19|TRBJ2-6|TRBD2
CASSLGGVGANVLTF
TGTGCCAGTAGTCTGGGGGGGGTTGGGGCCAACGTCCTGACTTTC
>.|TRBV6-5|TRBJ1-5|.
CASKEHSNQPQHF
TGTGCCAGCAAGGAGCATAGCAATCAGCCCCAGCATTTT
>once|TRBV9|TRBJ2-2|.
CASSVVAGAGPGELFF
TGTGCCAGCAGCGTAGTTGCGGGGGCTGGACCCGGGGAGCTGTTTTTT
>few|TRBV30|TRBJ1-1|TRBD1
CAWSYRDREPGTEAFF
TGTGCCTGGAGCTACCGGGACAGGGAGCCGGGCACTGAAGCTTTCTTT
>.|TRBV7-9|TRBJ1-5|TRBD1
CASSQTGMGQPQHF
TGTGCCAGCAGCCAGACAGGGATGGGGCAGCCCCAGCATTTT
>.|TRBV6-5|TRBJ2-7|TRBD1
CASSYPGQGYEQYF
TGTGCCAGCAGTTACCCAGGACAGGGCTACGAGCAGTACTTC
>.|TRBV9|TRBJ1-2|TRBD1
CASSTTGGYGYTF
TGTGCCAGCAGCACGACAGGGGGCTATGGCTACACCTTC
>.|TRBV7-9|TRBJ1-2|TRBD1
CASSDPGQGLLNYGYTF
TGTGCCAGCAGCGATCCGGGACAGGGGCTCCTTAACTATGGCTACACCTTC
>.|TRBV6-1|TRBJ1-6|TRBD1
CASSAGDSSYNSPLHF
TGTGCCAGCAGTGCCGGGGACAGCTCCTATAATTCACCCCTCCACTTT